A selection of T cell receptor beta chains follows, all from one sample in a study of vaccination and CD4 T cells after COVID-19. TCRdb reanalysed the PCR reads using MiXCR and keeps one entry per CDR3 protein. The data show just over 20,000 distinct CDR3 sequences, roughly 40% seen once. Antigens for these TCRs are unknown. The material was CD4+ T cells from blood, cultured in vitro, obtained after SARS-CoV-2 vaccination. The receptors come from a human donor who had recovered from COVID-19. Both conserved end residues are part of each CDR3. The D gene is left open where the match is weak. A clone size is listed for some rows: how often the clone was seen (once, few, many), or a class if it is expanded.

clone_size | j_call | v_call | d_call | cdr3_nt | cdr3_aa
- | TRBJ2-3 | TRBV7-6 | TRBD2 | TGTGCCAGCAGCTTAGCGGGAGGGGCTAGCACAGATACGCAGTATTTT | CASSLAGGASTDTQYF
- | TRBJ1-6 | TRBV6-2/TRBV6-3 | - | TGTGCCAGCGGGGGTTTCAATTCACCCCTCCACTTT | CASGGFNSPLHF
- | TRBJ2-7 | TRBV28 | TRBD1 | TGTGCCAGCAGTTCCCTAATAAATGGACAGGGGGTCTTCCACGAGCAGTACTTC | CASSSLINGQGVFHEQYF
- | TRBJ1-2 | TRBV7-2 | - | TGTGCCAGCAGCCCCCTTAGAGGGCGTGATGGCTACACCTTC | CASSPLRGRDGYTF
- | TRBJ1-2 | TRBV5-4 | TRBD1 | TGTGCCAGCAGCTTGCCGGGACAGGGGGCCTCTTGGGGCTACACCTTC | CASSLPGQGASWGYTF
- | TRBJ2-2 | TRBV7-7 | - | TGTGCCAGCAGCTTATTACCCGGGACTCAAACCGGGGAGCTGTTTTTT | CASSLLPGTQTGELFF
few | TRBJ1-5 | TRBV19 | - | TGTGCCAGTAGTAAATCACTAAGGGGCAATCAGCCCCAGCATTTT | CASSKSLRGNQPQHF
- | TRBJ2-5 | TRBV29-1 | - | TGCAGCGTTTCTACAGGAAGAGGAGAGACCCAGTACTTC | CSVSTGRGETQYF
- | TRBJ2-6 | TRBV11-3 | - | TGTGCCAGCAGAGACACAGGGAGGACTGGGGCCAACGTCCTGACTTTC | CASRDTGRTGANVLTF
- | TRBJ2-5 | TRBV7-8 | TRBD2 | TGTGCCAGCAGACTACCACTAGCGGGGGAAGCGACCCAGTACTTC | CASRLPLAGEATQYF
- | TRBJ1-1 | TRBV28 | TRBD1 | TGTGCCAGCAGATCGGGACAGATGAACACTGAAGCTTTCTTT | CASRSGQMNTEAFF
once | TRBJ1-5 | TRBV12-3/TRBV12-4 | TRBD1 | TGTGCCAGCAGCTTCGACAGGGTCAATCAGCCCCAGCATTTT | CASSFDRVNQPQHF
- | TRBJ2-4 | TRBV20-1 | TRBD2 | TGCAGTGCTAGAGATCTGAGCGGGGGGGCCCGTAATCGAATTCAGTACTTC | CSARDLSGGARNRIQYF
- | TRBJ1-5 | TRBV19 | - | TGTGCCAGTAGTGGGAACAGTCCACAGCCCCAGCATTTT | CASSGNSPQPQHF
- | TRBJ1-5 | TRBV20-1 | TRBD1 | TGCAGTGCTAGAGGGACAGGGGGTGGTCAGCCCCAGCATTTT | CSARGTGGGQPQHF
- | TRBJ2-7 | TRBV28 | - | TGTGCCAGCAGTTCCCCCGGGACAAGGGACCACGAGCAGTACTTC | CASSSPGTRDHEQYF
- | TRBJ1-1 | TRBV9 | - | TGTGCCAGCAGCGTAGACGGGACCATGAACACTGAAGCTTTCTTT | CASSVDGTMNTEAFF
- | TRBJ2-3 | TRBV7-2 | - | TGTGCCAGCAGCTTCGACAGAGCAACTAGCACAGATACGCAGTATTTT | CASSFDRATSTDTQYF
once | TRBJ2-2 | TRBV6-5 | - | TGTGCCAGCAGTTACTCGATGGATCCCGCTCTTACCAACACCGGGGAGCTGTTTTTT | CASSYSMDPALTNTGELFF
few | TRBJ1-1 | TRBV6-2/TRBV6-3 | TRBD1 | TGTGCCAGCAGTTACTCGACAGGGGGCAAATTTGAAGCTTTCTTT | CASSYSTGGKFEAFF
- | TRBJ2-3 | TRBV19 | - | TGTGCCAGTAGTAACCTCCGACTTGATACGCAGTATTTT | CASSNLRLDTQYF
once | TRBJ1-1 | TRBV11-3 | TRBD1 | TGTGCCAGCAGCTTAGATCTTCTGGGACAGGACACTGAAGCTTTCTTT | CASSLDLLGQDTEAFF
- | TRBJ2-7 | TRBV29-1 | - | TGCAGCGTTGAAGATTGGAGCAGCGGAAGCTCCTACGAGCAGTACTTC | CSVEDWSSGSSYEQYF
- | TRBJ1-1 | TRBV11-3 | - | TGTGCCAGCAGCTACGGACAGCCGGTGAACACTGAAGCTTTCTTT | CASSYGQPVNTEAFF
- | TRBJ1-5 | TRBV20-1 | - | TGCAGTGCTCCGGGGACCCGTGTGGATCAGCCCCAGCATTTT | CSAPGTRVDQPQHF
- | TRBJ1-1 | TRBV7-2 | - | TGTGCCAGCAGCTTTATACCAGGGGTAGGAAACCAAGCTTTCTTT | CASSFIPGVGNQAFF
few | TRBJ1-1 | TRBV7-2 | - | TGTGCCAGCAGCCTCACGAGGGACGGGAACACTGAAGCTTTCTTT | CASSLTRDGNTEAFF
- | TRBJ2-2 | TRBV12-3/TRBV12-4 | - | TGTGCCAGCAGTCCGGTTGGGGGCGTCTCCGGGGAGCTGTTTTTT | CASSPVGGVSGELFF
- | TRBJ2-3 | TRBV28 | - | TGTGCCAGCAGTTATGGAGCGGCACATAGCACAGATACGCAGTATTTT | CASSYGAAHSTDTQYF
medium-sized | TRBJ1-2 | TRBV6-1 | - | TGTGCCAGCAGTGCGGGGGCTAACTATGGCTACACCTTC | CASSAGANYGYTF
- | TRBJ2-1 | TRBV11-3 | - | TGTGCCAGCAGGTATCAGGGCGAGGGGCAGTTCTTC | CASRYQGEGQFF
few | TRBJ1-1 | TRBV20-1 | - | TGCAGTGCTAGAGATAGAGCAACCGAAGCTTTCTTT | CSARDRATEAFF
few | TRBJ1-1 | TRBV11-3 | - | TGTGCCAGCAGCTCCATGGGGGACACTGAAGCTTTCTTT | CASSSMGDTEAFF
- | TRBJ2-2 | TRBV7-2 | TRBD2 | TGTGCCAGCAGCTTAGATCACGGGAGGGCCTCGAACACCGGGGAGCTGTTTTTT | CASSLDHGRASNTGELFF
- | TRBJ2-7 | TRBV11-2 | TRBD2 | TGTGCCAGCAGCTTTCGTATTCGAGCGGGAGGGCCTTACGAGCAGTACTTC | CASSFRIRAGGPYEQYF
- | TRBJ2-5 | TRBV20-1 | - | TGCAGTGCTAGATACGGGGAAGAGACCCAGTACTTC | CSARYGEETQYF
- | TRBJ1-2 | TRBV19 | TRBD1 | TGTGCCAGTAGTATTTACAGGGGTTCGAACTATGGCTACACCTTC | CASSIYRGSNYGYTF
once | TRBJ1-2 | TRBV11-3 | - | TGTGCCAGCAGCTTAGGAAGGGGGGCATCAGGCTACACCTTC | CASSLGRGASGYTF
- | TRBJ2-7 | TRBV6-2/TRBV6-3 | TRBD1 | TGTGCCAGCAGTGCCTCCGGGACAGTCTACGAGCAGTACTTC | CASSASGTVYEQYF
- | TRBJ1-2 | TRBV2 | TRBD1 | TGTGCCAGCAGTGTAAATCCCTCAGGGGGCCATGGCTACACCTTC | CASSVNPSGGHGYTF
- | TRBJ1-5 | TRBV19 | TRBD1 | TGTGCCAGTAGTATAATAAGAGAGACAGGGAGTGGCAATCAGCCCCAGCATTTT | CASSIIRETGSGNQPQHF
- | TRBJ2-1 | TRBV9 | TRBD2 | TGTGCCAGCAGCCCTTCCCCTAGCGGGGTGTACAATGAGCAGTTCTTC | CASSPSPSGVYNEQFF
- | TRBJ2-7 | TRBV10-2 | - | TGCGCCAGCAGTGAGCTAGCACGCTACGAGCAGTACTTC | CASSELARYEQYF
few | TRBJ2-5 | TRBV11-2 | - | TGTGCCAGCACCCACCTCAATCAGGTGGAGACCCAGTACTTC | CASTHLNQVETQYF
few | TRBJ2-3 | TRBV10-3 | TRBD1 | TGTGCCATCAGTGCAACGGGACAGACCACAGATACGCAGTATTTT | CAISATGQTTDTQYF
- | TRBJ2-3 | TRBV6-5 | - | TGTGCCAGCAGTTCTCGGGTCGATGGGACAGATACGCAGTATTTT | CASSSRVDGTDTQYF
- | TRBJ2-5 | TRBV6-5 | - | TGTGCCAGCAGTTACGACCATACAGAGACCCAGTACTTC | CASSYDHTETQYF
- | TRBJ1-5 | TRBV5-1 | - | TGCGCCAGCAGCACCGGGAAGGGGCCCCAGCATTTT | CASSTGKGPQHF
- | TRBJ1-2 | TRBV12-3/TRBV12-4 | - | TGTGCCAGCAGACAGGGTAACTATGGCTACACCTTC | CASRQGNYGYTF
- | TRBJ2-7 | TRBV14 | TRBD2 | TGTGCCAGCAGCTTCGTAGCGGGAGGATTCGAGCAGTACTTC | CASSFVAGGFEQYF
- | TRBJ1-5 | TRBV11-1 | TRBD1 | TGTGCCAGCAGCTCGCGCATGACAGGGGTTGGTCAGCCCCAGCATTTT | CASSSRMTGVGQPQHF
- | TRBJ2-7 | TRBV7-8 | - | TGTGCCAGCAGCTTAAATTGGGGCGAGCAGTACTTC | CASSLNWGEQYF
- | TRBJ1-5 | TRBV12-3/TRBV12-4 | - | TGTGCCAGCAGTTCAACGGGGTTGGGCAATCAGCCCCAGCATTTT | CASSSTGLGNQPQHF
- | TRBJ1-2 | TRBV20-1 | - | TGCAGTGCTAGAGTCGGGTTGGTTGGCTACACCTTC | CSARVGLVGYTF
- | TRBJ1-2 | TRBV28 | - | TGTGCCAGCAGTTCCGGGGGGGTAGGGAGTGGCTACACCTTC | CASSSGGVGSGYTF
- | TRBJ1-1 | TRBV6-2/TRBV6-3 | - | TGTGCCAGTGAGGGTCGGGCTGAAGCTTTCTTT | CASEGRAEAFF